Listed below are T cell receptor beta chains from one sample, sequenced in a study of vaccination and CD4 T cells after COVID-19. TCRdb re-called the PCR reads with MiXCR, one entry per CDR3 protein. This sample has some 14,000 distinct CDR3 sequences; about 69% occur once, and the top ten carry over 15%. Their antigen targets remain unknown. Sequencing used CD4+ T cells from blood, cultured in vitro. These receptors came from a human donor who had recovered from COVID-19. CDR3s include the opening cysteine and the closing phenylalanine or tryptophan. Fields, in order: clone size, V gene, J gene, CDR3 protein. Size is stated for part of the rows, as once, few or many counts, or as a class when the clone is expanded.

.	TRBV6-1	TRBJ1-1	CASSHDRGRTEAFF
.	TRBV5-4	TRBJ1-2	CASSLGGTYGYTF
few	TRBV19	TRBJ2-7	CASKLATASYEQYF
.	TRBV24-1	TRBJ1-1	CATRSGRMNTEAFF
medium-sized	TRBV7-2	TRBJ2-7	CASSSYLAGDYEQYF
.	TRBV6-5	TRBJ1-2	CASSYSGGVYGYTF
.	TRBV4-1	TRBJ2-7	CASSQDRERNYEQYF
.	TRBV20-1	TRBJ2-7	CSARALGQGTSYEQYF
.	TRBV6-5	TRBJ2-5	CASSFVISGTGETQYF
.	TRBV7-8	TRBJ2-7	CASSPPSSYEQYF
.	TRBV7-2	TRBJ1-2	CASSLSKARGGGYTF
.	TRBV9	TRBJ2-2	CASSVDLAGELFF
few	TRBV19	TRBJ2-7	CASSTQGLAGYEQYF
.	TRBV29-1	TRBJ2-5	CSVVTGLIGETQYF
few	TRBV18	TRBJ2-3	CASSPAYLGTDTQYF
.	TRBV20-1	TRBJ1-3	CSVPRGKTAGNTIYF
.	TRBV6-5	TRBJ1-2	CASSYSKGASKGYTF
.	TRBV4-2	TRBJ1-2	CASSLRDRETGGYTF